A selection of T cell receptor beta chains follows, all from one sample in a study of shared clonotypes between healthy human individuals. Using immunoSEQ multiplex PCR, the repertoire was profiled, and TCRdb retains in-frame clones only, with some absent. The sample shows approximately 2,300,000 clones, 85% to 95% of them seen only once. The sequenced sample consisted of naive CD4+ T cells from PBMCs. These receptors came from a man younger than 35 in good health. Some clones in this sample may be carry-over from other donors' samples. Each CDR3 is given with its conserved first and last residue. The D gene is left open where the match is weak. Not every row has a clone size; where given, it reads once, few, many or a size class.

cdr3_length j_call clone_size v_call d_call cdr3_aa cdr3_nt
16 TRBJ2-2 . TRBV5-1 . CASTPPRTGADGELFF TGCGCCAGCACCCCCCCAAGGACGGGGGCAGACGGGGAGCTGTTTTTT
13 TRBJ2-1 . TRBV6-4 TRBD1 CASSGLRGNEQFF TGTGCCAGCAGTGGTCTCAGGGGGAATGAGCAGTTCTTC
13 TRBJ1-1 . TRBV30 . CAWRGGPDVEAFF TGTGCCTGGAGGGGGGGTCCGGACGTTGAAGCTTTCTTT
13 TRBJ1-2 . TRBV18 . CASSPVQLYGYTF TGTGCCAGCTCACCGGTACAGTTATATGGCTACACCTTC
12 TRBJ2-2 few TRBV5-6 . CASSLVNRELFF TGTGCCAGCAGCTTGGTAAACCGGGAGCTGTTTTTT
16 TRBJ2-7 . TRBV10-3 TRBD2 CAIRGTSGSRNYEQYF TGTGCCATCAGAGGGACTAGCGGGAGCCGGAACTACGAGCAGTACTTC
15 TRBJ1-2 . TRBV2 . CASSEELEGLYGYTF TGTGCCAGCAGTGAAGAACTTGAGGGGCTGTATGGCTACACCTTC
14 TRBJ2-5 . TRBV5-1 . CASSLVGNVETQYF TGCGCCAGCAGCTTGGTTGGCAACGTAGAGACCCAGTACTTC
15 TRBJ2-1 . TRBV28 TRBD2 CASSPIAGDYNEQFF TGTGCCAGCAGCCCAATAGCGGGGGACTACAATGAGCAGTTCTTC
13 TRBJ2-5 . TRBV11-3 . CASSLVRGETQYF TGTGCCAGCAGCTTAGTTAGGGGTGAGACCCAGTACTTC
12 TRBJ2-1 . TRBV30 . CAWSVSQYEQFF TGTGCCTGGAGTGTGTCCCAATATGAGCAGTTCTTC
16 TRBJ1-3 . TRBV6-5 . CASSYGKGREGNTIYF TGTGCCAGCAGTTACGGCAAGGGCAGAGAAGGAAACACCATATATTTT
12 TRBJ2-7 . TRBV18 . CASSLREGEQYF TGTGCCAGCTCACTTCGTGAGGGCGAGCAGTACTTC
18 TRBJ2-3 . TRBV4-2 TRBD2 CASSPTSGSGNHTDTQYF TGTGCCAGCAGCCCCACCTCGGGTAGCGGGAATCACACAGATACGCAGTATTTT
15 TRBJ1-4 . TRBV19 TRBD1 CASSDAGQGIEKLFF TGTGCCAGTAGCGACGCGGGACAGGGTATAGAAAAACTGTTTTTT